This TCR beta chain derives from a study of shared clonotypes between healthy human individuals. Germline CDR1 MDHEN, CDR2 SYDVKM. The CDR3 consists of 14 residues. Unmatched junction bases numbered 4, after V lost 5 bases and J lost 4 bases. The protocol was immunoSEQ multiplex PCR, while the TCRdb copy is restricted to in-frame clones and leaves out a portion. The profile shows roughly 500,000 clones, around 79% of them singletons. In this sample, this clone turned up a few times. Every contributor of samples was a Caucasian grown-up residing in Nashville, Tennessee. This TCR came from a woman between 40 and 55 years old in good health. Some clones in this sample may be carry-over from other donors' samples. V usage is TRBV28 and J usage is TRBJ1-2; 10 bases are a match to TRBD1. The material sequenced was PBMCs. CDR3 coding DNA: TGTGCCAGCAGTCGACAGGGGGCGGGCTATGGCTACACCTTC. It yields the protein CASSRQGAGYGYTF.